This T cell receptor (beta chain) was captured in a study of CD8 T cells in Susac syndrome (dated by TCRdb to about 2019). Background on the whole study: Among the Susac syndrome patients who were sequenced, clinically active disease was present in about 6 and clinical remission was observed in roughly eight. Susac syndrome patients were therapy-naive, on corticosteroids (some also receiving IVIg), or on IVIg alone at blood withdrawal. Whether CD8+ T cell activation and differentiation in Susac syndrome was antigen driven was tested using repertoire sequencing. The study compared CD8+ T cell repertoire clonality among 11 to 12 healthy donors, around 14 Susac syndrome patients and fewer than 19 multiple sclerosis patients. Paper-wide results and their limitations: Looking at Susac-specific public clones, the researchers identified some 15 in the total CD8+ repertoire and roughly 5 in the CD8+ TEMRA repertoire. The TCR sequencing and HLA analysis was acknowledged to have included a relatively small number of individuals. Susac syndrome CD8+ repertoires showed clonal expansion, highest in CD8+ TEMRA cells and greater in clinically active than remitting patients.

High-throughput TCR beta sequencing profiled peripheral blood CD8+ and CD4+ T cells from healthy donors, Susac syndrome patients and multiple sclerosis patients. The Susac syndrome patients fulfilled recently defined diagnostic criteria for definite or probable disease. Bulk CD8+ and CD4+ T cells were purified magnetically by negative isolation, whereas CD8+ TEMRA cells were enriched by FACS. Blood was drawn into EDTA tubes, processed within 24 hours, and PBMCs were isolated by density gradient centrifugation. PBMCs intended for TCR sequencing were cryopreserved in liquid nitrogen and were subsequently thawed in a 37 degrees C water bath. The sorted or isolated CD4+, CD8+ and CD8+ TEMRA cells had a purity of 90% or higher. The CDR3 goes from the cysteine to the phenylalanine over 16 residues. The kept DNA is CDR3 alone, 48 bases in frame from the first base. As encoded in the germline V gene, CDR1 is MGHRA while CDR2 is YSYEKL. The junction carries 19 bases between V and J, which are trimmed by 1 base and 6 bases respectively.

RNA was extracted using the RNeasy kit, and about 0.45 to 1 microgram was reverse transcribed with random hexamers. TCR beta CDR3 regions were amplified with the immunoSEQ multiplex PCR assay covering 54 Vbeta and 13 Jbeta segments. PCR amplification bias was corrected by using a synthetic template baseline for primer optimization and computational correction. Per the original workflow: Reads were annotated to V, D and J genes according to IMGT and were analyzed with immunoSEQ Analyzer, with only productive sequences retained. To calculate clonality, Shannon entropy was normalized by log2 of the number of productive unique sequences and then subtracted from one. For each patient and control, public and private clones were evaluated within the 100 most prevalent clones. Clones were defined as Susac-specific when absent from the healthy and MS cohorts, from fewer than 1,200 published viral clones and from other ImmuneACCESS disease sequences. TCRdb ran its own pipeline on the public reads, namely fastp trimming at Q25 and MiXCR clone calling, and kept in-frame beta chains. Entries that share a CDR3 protein sequence are merged under the most common genes and DNA. It is TCRdb's table, rather than the study itself, that gives the V and J calls and clone size. This sample lists around 69,000 distinct CDR3 sequences; approximately 94% were detected once. The ten largest clones take up 0.4% to 0.55% of the sample.

Concerning this clonotype: Its antigen is not yet known. No base qualities exist here, and no much larger clone lies one base off it.

This receptor was obtained from a human donor with Susac syndrome. Sequenced: CD8+ T cells from PBMCs. The chain couples TRBV4-1 to TRBJ2-7; TRBD2 might be the D gene, on 6 matching bases. The nucleotides are TGCGCCAGCAGCCAAGTCGGGGCCAGCGGGTGGTCCGAGCAGTACTTC. It specifies CASSQVGASGWSEQYF.